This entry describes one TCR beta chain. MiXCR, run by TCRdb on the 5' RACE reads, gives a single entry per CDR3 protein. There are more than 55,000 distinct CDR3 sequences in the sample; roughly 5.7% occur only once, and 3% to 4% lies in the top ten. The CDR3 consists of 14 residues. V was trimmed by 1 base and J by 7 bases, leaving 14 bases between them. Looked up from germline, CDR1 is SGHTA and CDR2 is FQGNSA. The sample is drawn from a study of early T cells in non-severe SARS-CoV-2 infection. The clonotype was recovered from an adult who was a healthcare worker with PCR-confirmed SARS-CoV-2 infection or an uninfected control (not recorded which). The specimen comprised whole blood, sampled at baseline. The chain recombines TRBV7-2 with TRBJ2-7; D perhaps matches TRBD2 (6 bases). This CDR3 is CASSLGWRDEEQYF. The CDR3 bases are TGTGCCAGCAGCTTAGGATGGCGGGATGAAGAGCAGTACTTC.